A selection of T cell receptor beta chains follows, all from one sample in a study of PD-1 blockade in classical Hodgkin lymphoma. TCRdb keeps only in-frame clones here, not all; method: immunoSEQ multiplex PCR. The table shows more than 45,000 clones, with around 73% occurring only once. The sample here was peripheral blood mononuclear cells (PBMCs), taken before the second cycle of nivolumab. The receptors shown here come from a human donor with classical Hodgkin lymphoma. The conserved cysteine and the conserved F or W are not part of the CDR3 here.

CDR3,length,V
ATPGGEGLGEQF,12,TRBV2
ASSIALMNTEAF,12,TRBV19
ASSAPGQPPGELF,13,TRBV19
ASQQKEPGREYNEQF,15,TRBV7-6
AWSVGGGENEQF,12,TRBV30
ASSLVGTGSSYEQY,14,TRBV7-2
ASSPRTGNSPLH,12,TRBV9
ASSLVGAPWGQPQH,14,TRBV7-2
ASSIDRGRETQY,12,TRBV19
ASSLRPGGDHSPLH,14,TRBV5-8
ASTGGGTGLRPTSNQPQH,18,TRBV19
ASSFGLADTQY,11,TRBV7-2
AWSVLFTGGPGELF,14,TRBV30
ASSAGGANVLT,11,TRBV7-2
ASSPPSRNTIY,11,TRBV2
ASTSRLAGDTQY,12,TRBV7-2
ASSYSRSYEQY,11,TRBV6-5
ASSYPDRATEAF,12,TRBV28
ASSIQVPSTDTQY,13,TRBV19
ASKKREIGEQY,11,TRBV27
ASSPGRTAPPGNTIY,15,TRBV27
ASSEGTGGTYGYT,13,TRBV2
ASSAGTFLGANVLT,14,TRBV6-1
ASSELGEQF,9,TRBV6-1
ASSLDSGLAAYEQY,14,TRBV11-2
ASSGFRDRVSPLH,13,TRBV2
ASSHKTVSYEQY,12,TRBV27
ATHHWRNEQY,10,TRBV7-3
ASSFQITDTQY,11,TRBV7-3
ASSQEKGGVTYEQY,14,TRBV14
ASSLEGGRGVLSGANVLT,18,TRBV28
ASSLRTGAINYGYT,14,TRBV7-9
SVEGLSYEQY,10,TRBV29-1
ASSLGPGQGAYEQY,14,TRBV7-9
ASSYQGRPEETQY,13,TRBV6-5
ASSLGGQGGYEQY,13,TRBV11-2
ASSSTINYGYT,11,TRBV7-9
ASSLRGESVEKLF,13,TRBV5-1
ASSKAGGKEGPSTDTQY,17,TRBV21-1
ASRVTEAYGYT,11,TRBV2
SAGGIVDTEAF,11,TRBV29-1
ASSSLVGEFLNTEAF,15,TRBV13
ASSIRPGRGTGTDTQY,16,TRBV19
ASTREPSYEQY,11,TRBV2
ASKAGLSSGNTIY,13,TRBV6-5
ASSSRRRDGLAGGLGDTQY,19,TRBV9
ASSPGEINEQF,11,TRBV7-7
ASSLGPISYNEQF,13,TRBV27
ASSLSGGDSNQPQH,14,TRBV7-2
ASVRRRDSGNTIY,13,TRBV28
AWSRGTAYEQY,11,TRBV30
ASSIWQVDPGNTIY,14,TRBV19
AWRRAKTEAF,10,TRBV30
ASTPRQGWAF,10,TRBV6-5
ASSGGGRGDEQF,12,TRBV9
ASSPRQGRIYEQY,13,TRBV27
ASSSSGLKEETQY,13,TRBV6-5
ACIRTAEAF,9,TRBV30
ASRGWAEAF,9,TRBV25-1
AWTGTTEAF,9,TRBV30